The T cell receptor (beta chain) under discussion was sequenced for a study of shared clonotypes between healthy human individuals. The V gene's germline CDR1 is MNHEY and CDR2 SMNVEV (reference sequence). Germline trimming cut 4 bases from V and 7 bases from J; bases unmatched to any gene: 12. The CDR3 is 15 amino acids. Sequenced by immunoSEQ multiplex PCR; TCRdb stores in-frame clones only, minus some. The repertoire holds over a million clones, with 78% as singletons. This receptor was identified in a man between 18 and 35 years old in good health. Some clones in this sample may be carry-over from other donors' samples. The rearrangement links TRBV27 to TRBJ2-7; 8 positions agree with TRBD2. Sequencing was done on a sample of memory CD4+ T cells from PBMCs. As for subset: CD45RA-negative fraction. The CDR3 loop is CASSSGLADLGEQYF. CDR3 coding DNA: TGTGCCAGCAGTTCCGGACTAGCTGACTTAGGAGAGCAGTACTTC.